These 2 T cell receptor beta chains came from one sample sequenced in a study of control samples from healthy donors and cancer patients. TCRdb's copy holds only in-frame clones and misses some; the assay was immunoSEQ multiplex PCR. Of a few hundred thousand clones listed, about nine tenths are singletons. Sequencing input: PBMCs. The receptor set was obtained from a man in his forties with head and neck cancer.

This clone was detected a few times. V usage is TRBV4-3 and J usage is TRBJ1-5, with D possibly being TRBD1 (6 bases). V lost 0 bases to trimming and J lost 6 bases, with 12 bases between them. The germline V gene encodes CDR1 LGHNA and CDR2 YSLEER. The CDR3 spans 15 residues. The CDR3 DNA follows: TGCGCCAGCAGCCAAGATTACAGGGTAGGTCAGCCCCAGCATTTT. Protein sequence: CASSQDYRVGQPQHF.

The rearrangement joins TRBV2 to TRBJ2-7, with D perhaps TRBD2 (7 bases). The germline V gene encodes CDR1 SNHLY and CDR2 FYNNEI. V dropped 0 bases and J dropped 3 bases, with 12 bases sitting between them. This CDR3 has 15 residues. CDR3 region: CASSEARGGGYEQYF. CDR3 DNA sequence: TGTGCCAGCAGTGAAGCCCGGGGAGGGGGCTACGAGCAGTACTTC. The whole variable domain, remainder taken from reference TRBV2 and TRBJ2-7, is EPEVTQTPSHQVTQMGQEVILRCVPISNHLYFYWYRQILGQKVEFLVSFYNNEISEKSEIFDDQFSVERPDGSNFTLKIRSTKLEDSAMYFCASSEARGGGYEQYFGPGTRLTVT.